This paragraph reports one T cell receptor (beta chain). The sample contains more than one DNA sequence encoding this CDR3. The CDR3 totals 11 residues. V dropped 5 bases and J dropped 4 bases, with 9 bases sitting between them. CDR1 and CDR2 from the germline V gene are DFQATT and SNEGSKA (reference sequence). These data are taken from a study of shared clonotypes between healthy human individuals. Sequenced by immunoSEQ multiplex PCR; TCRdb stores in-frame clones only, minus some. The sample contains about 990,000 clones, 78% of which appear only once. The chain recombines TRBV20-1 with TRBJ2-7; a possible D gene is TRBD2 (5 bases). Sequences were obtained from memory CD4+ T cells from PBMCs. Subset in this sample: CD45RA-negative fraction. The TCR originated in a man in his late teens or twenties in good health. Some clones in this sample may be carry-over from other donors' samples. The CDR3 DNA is TGCAGTGCTTCGCGGGCGTACGAGCAGTACTTC. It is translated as CSASRAYEQYF.